The present T cell receptor beta chain was sequenced within a study of blood T cell repertoires in COVID-19. The V gene's germline CDR1 is SGHTA and CDR2 FQGNSA. This CDR3 comprises 16 residues. Trimming cost V 1 base and J 7 bases; bases outside gene matches: 10. The protocol was immunoSEQ multiplex PCR, while the TCRdb copy is restricted to in-frame clones and leaves out a portion. The sample gives 60,000 to 90,000 clones, about 73% of which show up once; roughly a fifth is in the top ten. Sample: peripheral blood. The receptor was isolated from a man in his sixties with acute or convalescent COVID-19. The gene calls are TRBV7-2 and TRBJ2-1, with 7 bases matching TRBD2. The DNA for the CDR3 is TGTGCCAGCAGCTTAGATCTAGGAGAGGGAGGGAATGAGCAGTTCTTC. Its translation is CASSLDLGEGGNEQFF.